Included here is one TCR beta chain sequence, with context. This record comes from a study of T cells in Graves' hyperthyroidism and ophthalmopathy. Over 18 months, lack of ophthalmopathy progression marked Graves' hyperthyroidism as stable. Clinical symptoms, serum thyroxine and TRAb, thyroid ultrasound and orbital computed tomography were used for the diagnoses. Germline assignment: CDR1 SGHTA and CDR2 FQGNSA. The length of the CDR3 is 15 residues. Between the trimmed V and J ends, which lost 7 bases and 3 bases, there was a span of 18 bases. From RNA transcripts, TCR beta CDR3 regions were amplified. First-round RT-PCR of the TCR CDR3 relied on the HTBI primer set. TCRdb redid the calling of the multiplex PCR reads with MiXCR, one entry per CDR3 protein. The sample yields 700,000 to 950,000 distinct CDR3 sequences, 30% to 40% seen once.

The sample taken for sequencing was blood. V is TRBV7-2 and J is TRBJ1-1; tentative D call: TRBD1 (5 bases). The origin of this receptor is a woman aged 40 to 50 with Graves' hyperthyroidism. The CDR3 region has the DNA TGTGCCAGCACCATCGGCGGGACGCGGGACACTGAAGCTTTCTTT. Translation: CASTIGGTRDTEAFF.